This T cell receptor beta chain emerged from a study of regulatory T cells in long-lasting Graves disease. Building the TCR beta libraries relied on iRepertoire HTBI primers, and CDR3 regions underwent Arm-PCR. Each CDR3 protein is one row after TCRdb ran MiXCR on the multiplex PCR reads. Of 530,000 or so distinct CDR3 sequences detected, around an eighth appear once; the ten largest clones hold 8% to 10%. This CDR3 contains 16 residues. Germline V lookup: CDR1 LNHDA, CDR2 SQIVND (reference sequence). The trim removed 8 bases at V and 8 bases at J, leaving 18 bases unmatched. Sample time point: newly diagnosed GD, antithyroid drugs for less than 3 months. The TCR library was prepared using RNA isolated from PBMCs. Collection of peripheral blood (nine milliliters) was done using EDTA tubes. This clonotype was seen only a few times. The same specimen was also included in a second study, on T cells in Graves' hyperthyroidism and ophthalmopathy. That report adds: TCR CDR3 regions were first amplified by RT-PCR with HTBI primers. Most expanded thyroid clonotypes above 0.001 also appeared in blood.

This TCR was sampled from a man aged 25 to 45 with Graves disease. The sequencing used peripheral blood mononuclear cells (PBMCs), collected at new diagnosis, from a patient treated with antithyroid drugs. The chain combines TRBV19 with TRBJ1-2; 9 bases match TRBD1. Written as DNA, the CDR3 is TGTGCCAGTCGTCCCTTTACAGGGGGCGAAGATGAAGGCTACACCTTC. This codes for CASRPFTGGEDEGYTF.